What follows are 2 T cell receptor beta chains derived from one specimen sequenced in a study of blood T cell repertoires in COVID-19. Sequenced by immunoSEQ multiplex PCR; TCRdb stores in-frame clones only, minus some. The data hold 450,000 or so clones, with roughly 90% observed a single time. Source material: peripheral blood. The receptors stem from a man between 18 and 29 years old with COVID-19, enrolled during active disease.

This chain uses TRBV2 with TRBJ1-1; 10 nucleotides agree with TRBD1. V shed 6 bases and J 4 bases; nucleotides not matched to a gene: 5. The CDR3 runs to 14 residues. Per germline, CDR1 SNHLY and CDR2 FYNNEI. In DNA, the CDR3 is TGTGCCAGCAGCCGGACAGGGGGAGGCACTGAAGCTTTCTTT. It codes for CASSRTGGGTEAFF. The full variable domain, in which reference TRBV2 and TRBJ1-1 provide the parts outside the CDR3, is EPEVTQTPSHQVTQMGQEVILRCVPISNHLYFYWYRQILGQKVEFLVSFYNNEISEKSEIFDDQFSVERPDGSNFTLKIRSTKLEDSAMYFCASSRTGGGTEAFFGQGTRLTVV.

This chain uses TRBV18 with TRBJ1-1; no clear D. The germline CDR1 and CDR2 sequences are KGHSH and LQKENI. Trimming shortened V by 3 bases and J by 1 base, and 9 bases separated the two germline ends. This CDR3 region has 14 residues. CDR3 nucleotide sequence: TGTGCCAGCTCACCCTCGGTTAGGAACACTGAAGCTTTCTTT. It yields the protein CASSPSVRNTEAFF. Complete variable domain (other parts from reference TRBV18 and TRBJ1-1): NAGVMQNPRHLVRRRGQEARLRCSPMKGHSHVYWYRQLPEEGLKFMVYLQKENIIDESGMPKERFSAEFPKEGPSILRIQQVVRGDSAAYFCASSPSVRNTEAFFGQGTRLTVV.